The entry that follows covers one TCR beta chain sequence. This CDR3 contains 15 residues. Unmatched junction bases numbered 8, after V lost 4 bases and J lost 4 bases. Germline V gives CDR1 MGHRA, CDR2 YSYEKL. Researchers ran the PCR with 60 Vbeta and 13 Jbeta primers. Here immunoSEQ multiplex PCR was the method, and the copy in TCRdb shows in-frame clones only, minus some. Of about 160,000 clones detected, about 75% appear once; the ten largest clones hold 2.5% to 3%. This entry belongs to a study of cytomegalovirus exposure and HLA in healthy donors. The chain carries TRBV4-1 and TRBJ1-2; TRBD1 matches 8 bases. The sample was PBMCs. The TCR originated in a woman in her 50s in good health and CMV-seropositive. This CDR3 reads CASSPDRGISYGYTF. CDR3 DNA: TGCGCCAGCAGCCCTGACAGGGGCATTTCCTATGGCTACACCTTC.